This section outlines one T cell receptor beta chain sequence together with its context. Per the germline V gene, CDR1 is MNHNS and CDR2 is SASEGT. This CDR3 spans 13 amino acids. The J segment lost 6 bases and the V segment lost 2 bases, leaving 4 bases of the junction unmatched. Original handling: Cell counts per sample came from amplifying reference gene primers. Data came from immunoSEQ multiplex PCR; TCRdb stores just in-frame clones and leaves some out. V, J and clone size derive from that table, while D and trimming were established from the DNA sequence. The repertoire has about 240,000 clones, around 86% of them found once; the top ten carry 12%. The data originate from a study of blood T cell repertoires in COVID-19. As for the study in general: The United States, Italy and Spain were the sources of the acute and convalescent COVID-19 samples. T cells, B-cell-depleted T cells, or PBMCs supplied cDNA or gDNA.

Sequencing input: peripheral blood. The sequence derives from an older woman with active or convalescent COVID-19. The gene calls are TRBV6-1 and TRBJ2-7, with TRBD1 matching 7 bases. In DNA form, the CDR3 reads TGTGCCAGCAGTGAAAGGACAGGAGCCGAGCAGTACTTC. This encodes CASSERTGAEQYF.